A single TCR beta chain is shown here with its context. As yet, its antigen is unknown. This record belongs to a study of PD-1 blockade in classical Hodgkin lymphoma. Study-wide results and limits: Those achieving complete response showed baseline diversity like newly diagnosed patients. Significant TCR diversity gains by C4D1 occurred in CD4+ but not CD8+ cells. According to reports, newly diagnosed patients had lower baseline TCR diversity than healthy donors, and relapsed/refractory patients had lower baseline TCR diversity still.

Clones were sequenced by immunoSEQ multiplex PCR, and TCRdb holds only the in-frame ones, with some missing. The repertoire holds 55,000 to 60,000 clones, approximately 90% seen once, with roughly a tenth in the top ten. Looked up from germline, CDR1 is SGHTA and CDR2 is FQGTGA. This CDR3 contains 14 residues. V was shortened by 2 bases and J by 8 bases, with 13 bases between the two germline ends. Autologous stem cell transplantation was followed by relapse in every patient, and brentuximab vedotin exposure varied. The receptor comes from a human donor with classical Hodgkin lymphoma. Here the sequenced sample was peripheral blood mononuclear cells (PBMCs), taken before the second cycle of nivolumab. V is TRBV7-3 and J is TRBJ2-1; unclear D gene. The CDR3 DNA sequence: TGTGCCAGCAGCTTAGACGGGCCCTTGGATGAGCAGTTCTTC. Translation gives CASSLDGPLDEQFF.